These 24 T cell receptor beta chains share one sample of origin, sequenced in a study of blood T cell repertoires in COVID-19. This table comes from immunoSEQ multiplex PCR, and its TCRdb copy is limited to in-frame clones, with some not included. The sample comprises more than 200,000 clones, approximately 87% of which are singletons, and roughly 2% rests with the top ten. Material for sequencing was peripheral blood. These receptors all stem from a woman in her forties or fifties with acute or convalescent COVID-19.

The V call is TRBV21-1, the J call TRBJ2-3; no check of the table's D call, TRBD1, against the DNA was made. TRBV21-1 is given as a pseudogene. The CDR3 is 16 amino acids. Here the CDR3 reads CASSTADRGHTDTQYF. CDR3 nucleotide sequence: TGTGCCAGCAGCACGGCGGACAGGGGGCATACAGATACGCAGTATTTT.

The chain uses TRBV5-4 and TRBJ1-5; no definite D call. V lost 4 bases and J lost 4, with 9 bases in between. This CDR3 contains 13 residues. Germline V gene data show CDR1 as SGHNT and CDR2 as YYREEE (reference sequence). In DNA, the CDR3 is TGTGCCAGCAGCATCGACACAAATCAGCCCCAGCATTTT. Its translation is CASSIDTNQPQHF.

There are a few counts of this clone. J is TRBJ1-4 and V is TRBV19; unclear D gene. The CDR3 is 14 residues long. Germline loops: CDR1 LNHDA, CDR2 SQIVND (reference sequence). V was clipped by 3 bases and J by 3 bases, with 8 bases between them. The CDR3 nucleotides read TGTGCCAGTAGTATGCAGAGGTCTAATGAAAAACTGTTTTTT. Translating gives CASSMQRSNEKLFF.

The chain is built from TRBV27 and TRBJ2-3; 11 positions match TRBD2. The CDR3 is 17 residues long. Germline V lookup: CDR1 MNHEY, CDR2 SMNVEV (reference sequence). Trimming at V came to 6 bases and at J to 5 bases, leaving 13 bases not matched to a gene. The CDR3 region has the DNA TGTGCCAGCAGCCACGGGACTAGCGGTCCGAGGCGAGATACGCAGTATTTT. Translation gives CASSHGTSGPRRDTQYF.

The rearrangement links TRBV10-1 to TRBJ2-1; 11 bases map to TRBD2. Per the germline V gene, CDR1 is WNHNN and CDR2 is SYGVQD (reference sequence). V shed 4 bases and J 8 bases; nucleotides not matched to a gene: 7. The CDR3 contains 15 residues. The CDR3 nucleotides read TGCGCCAGCAGTGGGGCACTAGCGGGAGTCCATGAGCAGTTCTTC. This sequence encodes CASSGALAGVHEQFF.

The rearrangement joins TRBV7-9 to TRBJ1-2; TRBD1 agrees at 9 bases. Germline V gene lookup returns CDR1 SEHNR and CDR2 FQNEAQ (reference sequence). Germline trimming cut 4 bases from V and 6 bases from J; bases unmatched to any gene: 6. This CDR3 has 14 amino acids. The chain's CDR3 is CASSSGQGYDGYTF. CDR3 nucleotide sequence: TGTGCCAGCAGCTCGGGACAGGGATATGATGGCTACACCTTC.

The rearrangement links TRBV5-1 to TRBJ1-2; a possible D gene is TRBD1 (6 bases). Germline CDR1 is SGHRS and CDR2 is YFSETQ. There are 14 residues in the CDR3. V shed 4 bases and J shed 4 bases, with 14 bases lying between them. Here the CDR3 DNA reads TGCGCCAGCAGCCGTGGGGACATACCCTATGGCTACACCTTC. Its translation: CASSRGDIPYGYTF.

The chain uses TRBV11-3 and TRBJ2-3; 8 bases are shared with TRBD1. Germline V gives CDR1 SGHNT, CDR2 YENEEA. V dropped 6 bases and J dropped 4; count of bases not matched to a gene: 12. The CDR3 totals 16 residues. The CDR3 spells CASSLGRQGLSDTQYF. The CDR3 DNA follows: TGTGCCAGCAGTCTCGGGAGACAGGGGCTTTCAGATACGCAGTATTTT.

The chain links TRBV11-2 to TRBJ2-1; TRBD2 matches 7 bases. Germline V lookup: CDR1 SGHAT, CDR2 FQNNGV. This CDR3 region has 13 residues. Losses at the gene ends were 2 bases for V and 5 bases for J; bases not matched to a gene: 0. Written as DNA, the CDR3 is TGTGCCAGCAGCTTACTAGCGGACAATGAGCAGTTCTTC. Its translation: CASSLLADNEQFF.

The rearrangement joins TRBV28 to TRBJ1-2, with D maybe TRBD1 (6 bases). The V and J ends lost 2 bases and 8 bases respectively, with 15 bases between them. CDR1 and CDR2 (germline): MDHEN, SYDVKM. The CDR3 covers 14 residues. For the CDR3, the DNA is TGTGCCAGCAGTTTAATGGGGGGGCTGGGAGGCTACACCTTC. Translation: CASSLMGGLGGYTF.

The chain recombines TRBV6-5 with TRBJ2-1; 9 positions match TRBD2. CDR1 and CDR2 (germline): MNHEY, SVGAGI. V was pared by 5 bases and J by 11 bases, with 10 bases of the junction left unmatched. This CDR3 is built from 14 residues. CDR3 sequence (DNA): TGTGCCAGCAGTCTTGGGGGTCTAGCGGGAAAGCAGTTCTTC. Encoded protein: CASSLGGLAGKQFF.

The chain combines TRBV10-2 with TRBJ1-1, with unresolved D. The V end lost 3 bases, the J end lost 3 bases, and 11 bases lay between the germline ends. The CDR3 consists of 14 residues. Germline CDR1 WSHSY, CDR2 SAAADI. CDR3 sequence: CASSDERRDTEAFF. The DNA for the CDR3 is TGCGCCAGCAGTGACGAGCGACGGGACACTGAAGCTTTCTTT.

This clone is a singleton in its sample. This chain links TRBV7-6 with TRBJ1-6; D is undetermined. V lost 1 base and J lost 7, with 8 bases in between. CDR1 SGHVS and CDR2 FNYEAQ come from the germline V gene. This CDR3 is built from 14 residues. The CDR3 loop is CASSLGEGNSPLHF. CDR3 nucleotide sequence: TGTGCCAGCAGCTTAGGCGAGGGCAATTCACCCCTCCACTTT.

This clone was counted a few times. The chain has TRBV2 and TRBJ1-1; TRBD1 is a possible D gene (5 bases). Germline-derived CDR1 and CDR2 are SNHLY and FYNNEI. The CDR3 length is 10 residues. Between the trimmed V and J ends, which lost 8 bases and 5 bases, there was a span of 6 bases. The CDR3, as DNA: TGTGCCAGCGGGGGGACTGAAGCTTTCTTT. Its protein is CASGGTEAFF.

This clone was found a few times. The chain combines TRBV3-1 (or the pseudogene TRBV3-2) with TRBJ1-5; D uncertain. V was pared by 4 bases and J by 7 bases, with 14 bases between. CDR3 length equals 14 residues. Germline V gene sequence: CDR1 LGHDT, CDR2 YNNKEL (reference sequence). CDR3 nucleotide sequence: TGTGCCAGCAGCCTCGCAGAAGGCGGCCAGCCCCAGCATTTT. It specifies CASSLAEGGQPQHF.

Notes on this clone: Its ends do not fully match the called genes, so a read error is possible. V gene TRBV7-6 combines with J gene TRBJ2-7; the match to TRBD1 covers 10 bases. The CDR3 is made up of 14 amino acids. Germline assignment: CDR1 SGHVS and CDR2 FNYEAQ. The CDR3 DNA reads TGTGCCAGCAGCCTGGACAGGGGGTCCTCCGAGCAGTACTTC. Protein sequence: CASSLDRGSSEQYF.

This chain uses TRBV25-1 with TRBJ1-5, with D possibly being TRBD1 (6 bases). Germline V gene lookup returns CDR1 MGHDK and CDR2 SYGVNS. The ends were cut back, 4 bases at V and 0 bases at J, with 10 bases in the middle. This CDR3 is built from 15 residues. CDR3 sequence reads: CASSANRDSNQPQHF. CDR3 bases: TGTGCCAGCAGTGCAAACAGGGATAGCAATCAGCCCCAGCATTTT.

The chain combines TRBV7-8 with TRBJ2-7, with D perhaps matching TRBD1 (5 bases). CDR3 length equals 14 residues. Germline CDR1 SGHVS, CDR2 FQNEAQ. Trimming left V 0 bases short and J 3 bases short, with 9 bases between. CDR3 bases: TGTGCCAGCAGCTTAGCCCCAGGGTACTACGAGCAGTACTTC. This gives the protein CASSLAPGYYEQYF. The variable domain in full, with the rest retrieved from reference TRBV7-8 and TRBJ2-7, is GAGVSQSPRYKVAKRGQDVALRCDPISGHVSLFWYQQALGQGPEFLTYFQNEAQLDKSGLPSDRFFAERPEGSVSTLKIQRTQQEDSAVYLCASSLAPGYYEQYFGPGTRLTVT.

The rearrangement uses TRBV19 and TRBJ1-4, with TRBD1 matching 8 bases. This CDR3 has 15 amino acids. J lost 1 base, V lost 7 bases, and 5 bases had no gene match. In germline, CDR1 is LNHDA, CDR2 SQIVND (reference sequence). The CDR3 nucleotides read TGTGCCAGTATGAACAGGGGGGGAACTAATGAAAAACTGTTTTTT. Residues: CASMNRGGTNEKLFF.

V is TRBV27 and J is TRBJ1-5, with TRBD1 matching over 9 bases. The V segment lost 6 bases and the J segment 9 bases; nucleotides outside the gene matches: 9. The CDR3 has 14 residues. Germline V CDR1 and CDR2: MNHEY, SMNVEV (reference sequence). The CDR3 loop is CASSLDRGVRPQHF. CDR3 nucleotide sequence: TGTGCCAGCAGCCTGGACAGGGGTGTGAGGCCCCAGCATTTT.

This chain links TRBV3-1 (or the pseudogene TRBV3-2) with TRBJ2-2; 10 bases match TRBD2. Germline V CDR1 and CDR2: LGHDT, YNNKEL (reference sequence). The CDR3 totals 21 residues. The J segment lost 3 bases and the V segment lost 4 bases, leaving 20 bases of the junction unmatched. CDR3 nucleotide sequence: TGTGCCAGCAGCCTTCTCCACGGCCTAGCGGGGGAGATCCCGTACACCGGGGAGCTGTTTTTT. Protein sequence: CASSLLHGLAGEIPYTGELFF.

J is TRBJ1-2 and V is TRBV19, with 8 bases identical to TRBD1. The CDR3 consists of 13 residues. After removal of 4 bases from V and 4 bases from J, the junction contained 2 bases not matched to a gene. The germline V gene encodes CDR1 LNHDA and CDR2 SQIVND (reference sequence). Here the CDR3 reads CASSRDRSYGYTF. The CDR3 coding sequence is TGTGCCAGTAGTAGGGACAGGTCCTATGGCTACACCTTC.

The gene calls are TRBV6-5 and TRBJ2-1; no clear D. The V end was cut by 4 bases, the J end by 7 bases, with 11 bases between. Germline CDR1 reads MNHEY; CDR2 reads SVGAGI. This CDR3 region has 13 residues. The CDR3 region is CASSSSLENEQFF. CDR3 bases: TGTGCCAGCAGTTCATCTCTAGAGAATGAGCAGTTCTTC.

The J gene is TRBJ1-6, the V gene TRBV18; TRBD1 aligns across 12 bases. The V and J ends lost 2 bases and 5 bases, in that order; junction bases with no gene match: 4. The CDR3 extends over 17 amino acids. Germline CDR1 KGHSH, CDR2 LQKENI. This CDR3 reads CASSPWGQGADNSPLHF. The DNA for the CDR3 is TGTGCCAGCTCACCATGGGGACAGGGGGCGGATAATTCACCCCTCCACTTT. The complete variable domain, with remaining parts taken from reference TRBV18 and TRBJ1-6, reads NAGVMQNPRHLVRRRGQEARLRCSPMKGHSHVYWYRQLPEEGLKFMVYLQKENIIDESGMPKERFSAEFPKEGPSILRIQQVVRGDSAAYFCASSPWGQGADNSPLHFGNGTRLTVT.